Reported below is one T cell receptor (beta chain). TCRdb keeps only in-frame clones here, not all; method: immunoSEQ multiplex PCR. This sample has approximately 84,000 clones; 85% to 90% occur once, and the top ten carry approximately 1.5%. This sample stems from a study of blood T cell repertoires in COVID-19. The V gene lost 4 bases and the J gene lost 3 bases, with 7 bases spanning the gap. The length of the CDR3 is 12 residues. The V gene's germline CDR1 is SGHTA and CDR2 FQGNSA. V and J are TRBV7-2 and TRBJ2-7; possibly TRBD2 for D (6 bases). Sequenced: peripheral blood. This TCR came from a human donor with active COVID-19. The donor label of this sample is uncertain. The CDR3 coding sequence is TGTGCCAGCAGCTCTAGCGACTACGAGCAGTACTTC. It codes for CASSSSDYEQYF. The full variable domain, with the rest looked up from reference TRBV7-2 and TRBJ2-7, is GAGVSQSPSNKVTEKGKDVELRCDPISGHTALYWYRQSLGQGLEFLIYFQGNSAPDKSGLPSDRFSAERTGGSVSTLTIQRTQQEDSAVYLCASSSSDYEQYFGPGTRLTVT.